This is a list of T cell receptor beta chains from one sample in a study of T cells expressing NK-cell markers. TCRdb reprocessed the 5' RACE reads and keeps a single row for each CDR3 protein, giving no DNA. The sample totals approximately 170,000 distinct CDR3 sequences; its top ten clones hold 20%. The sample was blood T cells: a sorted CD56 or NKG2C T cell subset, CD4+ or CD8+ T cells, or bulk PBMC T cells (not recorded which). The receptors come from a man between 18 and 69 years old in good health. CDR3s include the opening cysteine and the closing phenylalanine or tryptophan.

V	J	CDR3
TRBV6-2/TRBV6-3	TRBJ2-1	CASSLGWSYNEQFF
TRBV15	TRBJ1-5	CATSRDRGQPQHF
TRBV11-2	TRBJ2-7	CASSYRGQGADEQYF
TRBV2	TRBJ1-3	CASTYFRSDMLGGNTIYF
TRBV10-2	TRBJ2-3	CATLDRASTDTQYF
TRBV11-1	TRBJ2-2	CASSWGLARYTGELFF
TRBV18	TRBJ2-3	CASSPGSSTDTQYF
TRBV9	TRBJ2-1	CASSVPAVRENYNEQFF
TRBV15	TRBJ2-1	CATSRATGTGGAGEQFF
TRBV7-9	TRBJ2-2	CASSGTGQGLAGELFF
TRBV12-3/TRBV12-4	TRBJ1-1	CASSSLVEAFF
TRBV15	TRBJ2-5	CATSRIGSGGQETQYF
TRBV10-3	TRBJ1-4	CAISERGTGTNEKLFF
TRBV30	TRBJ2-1	CAWSGEPAHDEQFF
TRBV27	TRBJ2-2	CASSLLGTGGPGELFF
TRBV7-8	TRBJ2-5	CASSPKRGAQETQYF
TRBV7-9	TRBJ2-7	CASSDGKSYEQYF
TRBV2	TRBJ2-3	CASSESRRADTQYF
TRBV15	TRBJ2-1	CATKPGQGGGNEQFF
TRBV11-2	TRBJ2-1	CASSLGTGISYNEQFF
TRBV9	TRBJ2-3	CASGTSVDTQYF
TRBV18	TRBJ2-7	CASSLVGPHEQYF
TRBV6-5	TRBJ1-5	CASSSETGGYSNQPQHF
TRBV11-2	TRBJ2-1	CASSIKLGRWEYNEQFF
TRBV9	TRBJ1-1	CASSFPPGGGGYDTEAFF
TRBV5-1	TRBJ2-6	CASSFPGQGTLDQAGANVLTF
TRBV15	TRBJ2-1	CATSSEGQYNEQFF
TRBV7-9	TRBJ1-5	CASSLDREAQPQHF
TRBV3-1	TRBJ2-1	CASSLISGGSEQFF